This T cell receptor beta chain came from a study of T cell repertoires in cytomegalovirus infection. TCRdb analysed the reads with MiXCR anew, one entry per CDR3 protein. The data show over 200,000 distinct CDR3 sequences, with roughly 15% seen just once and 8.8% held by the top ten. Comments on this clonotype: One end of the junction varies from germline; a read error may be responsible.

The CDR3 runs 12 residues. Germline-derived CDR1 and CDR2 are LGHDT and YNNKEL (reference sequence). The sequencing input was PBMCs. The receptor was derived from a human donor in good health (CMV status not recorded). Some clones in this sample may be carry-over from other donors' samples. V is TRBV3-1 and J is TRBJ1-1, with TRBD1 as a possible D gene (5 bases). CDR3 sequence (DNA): TGTGCCAGCAGCCAAGGGGGACCGACCATATACTTT. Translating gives CASSQGGPTIYF.